Below are 2 T cell receptor beta chains sequenced from a single sample in a study of blood T cell repertoires in COVID-19. Clones were read by immunoSEQ multiplex PCR, and TCRdb kept only the in-frame ones, dropping some. The repertoire has roughly 120,000 clones, about two thirds of them found once; the top ten carry 0.65% to 0.95%. The sample was peripheral blood. These receptors were obtained from a human donor with acute or convalescent COVID-19. The donor label of this sample is uncertain.

This clone has a single count. The gene calls are TRBV13 and TRBJ1-2, with D uncertain. CDR1 and CDR2 from the germline V gene are PRHDT and FYEKMQ (reference sequence). The length of the CDR3 is 12 residues. V was cut by 2 bases and J by 5 bases, with 6 bases left in between. CDR3 nucleotide sequence: TGTGCCAGCAGCTTAAGTAGATATGGCTACACCTTC. It codes for CASSLSRYGYTF.

This clone was recorded once. The genes are TRBV28 and TRBJ1-2; unclear D gene. CDR3 size: 15 residues. Germline CDR1 MDHEN, CDR2 SYDVKM. V gave up 6 bases and J gave up 8 bases, with 22 bases separating them. For the CDR3, the DNA is TGTGCCAGCAGCCTTCAAGGCCGCAGGAAGTCCGGCTACACCTTC. It translates to CASSLQGRRKSGYTF.